This entry is about one T cell receptor beta chain. Per the study methods: Reference gene primers were amplified, and this amplification served to estimate nucleated cell counts. Data came from immunoSEQ multiplex PCR; TCRdb stores just in-frame clones and leaves some out. V and J calls and clone size are those listed in that table; D and trimming were worked out from the DNA. The sample records about 190,000 clones, roughly 84% being singletons. The CDR3 runs to 15 residues. The junction had 6 bases not matched to a gene; V was cut back by 4 bases and J by 2 bases. Germline CDR1 is SGHRS and CDR2 is YFSETQ. The sample comes from a study of blood T cell repertoires in COVID-19. The overall study: Samples representing acute and convalescent COVID-19 were sourced from the United States, Italy and Spain. The analysed material was cDNA or gDNA that came from T cells, B-cell-depleted T cells, or PBMCs.

Sample: peripheral blood. The TCR comes from a human donor in a cohort sampled during active COVID-19. The chain uses TRBV5-1 and TRBJ1-1, with 9 positions matching TRBD1. The DNA of the CDR3 is TGCGCCAGCAGCGGTCTGGGACAGGGAAACACTGAAGCTTTCTTT. It translates to CASSGLGQGNTEAFF.